This is a list of T cell receptor beta chains from one sample in a study of blood T cell repertoires in COVID-19. This table comes from immunoSEQ multiplex PCR, and its TCRdb copy is limited to in-frame clones, with some not included. The table records about 180,000 clones, about 83% of them present only once. Source material: peripheral blood. These receptors all stem from a human donor in a cohort sampled during active COVID-19. Each CDR3 is given with its conserved first and last residue. A D gene is named only where the DNA matches it firmly. Where a row states a size, it is once, few, many or the class of an expanded clone; other rows omit it.

J gene: TRBJ2-7; D gene: TRBD1; clone size: NA; V gene: TRBV5-6; CDR3 length: 14; CDR3 DNA: TGTGCCAGCATCCGGACAGGGATGGTTTACGAGCAGTACTTC; CDR3 protein: CASIRTGMVYEQYF
J gene: TRBJ1-1; D gene: NA; clone size: NA; V gene: TRBV13; CDR3 length: 13; CDR3 DNA: TGTGCCAGCTCCGGGGGGCTGAACACTGAAGCTTTCTTT; CDR3 protein: CASSGGLNTEAFF
J gene: TRBJ2-1; D gene: TRBD2; clone size: NA; V gene: TRBV27; CDR3 length: 17; CDR3 DNA: TGTGCCAGCAGTAGACTAACTAGCGGGCGTTCCTACAATGAGCAGTTCTTC; CDR3 protein: CASSRLTSGRSYNEQFF
J gene: TRBJ2-5; D gene: NA; clone size: NA; V gene: TRBV24-1; CDR3 length: 14; CDR3 DNA: TGTGCCACCAGTGAATCCGGGACTGAAGAGACCCAGTACTTC; CDR3 protein: CATSESGTEETQYF
J gene: TRBJ2-7; D gene: NA; clone size: NA; V gene: TRBV7-6; CDR3 length: 15; CDR3 DNA: TGTGCCAGCAGCCCTGGGGCAGGGGGGCCCTACGAGCAGTACTTC; CDR3 protein: CASSPGAGGPYEQYF
J gene: TRBJ2-7; D gene: TRBD2; clone size: NA; V gene: TRBV7-9; CDR3 length: 15; CDR3 DNA: TGTGCCAGCAGCTTAGGAGCGGGGCTCTTCTACGAGCAGTACTTC; CDR3 protein: CASSLGAGLFYEQYF
J gene: TRBJ2-1; D gene: TRBD2; clone size: NA; V gene: TRBV7-3; CDR3 length: 14; CDR3 DNA: TGTGCCAGCAGCACGGGACTAGCGGGAGATGAGCAGTTCTTC; CDR3 protein: CASSTGLAGDEQFF
J gene: TRBJ2-7; D gene: TRBD2; clone size: NA; V gene: TRBV19; CDR3 length: 16; CDR3 DNA: TGTGCCAGTAGTATTAGAAGACTAGCGGGAACCTACGAGCAGTACTTC; CDR3 protein: CASSIRRLAGTYEQYF
J gene: TRBJ2-7; D gene: TRBD1; clone size: NA; V gene: TRBV6-5; CDR3 length: 16; CDR3 DNA: TGTGCCAGCAGTTACTCCCGGACAGGGGGCTCTCACGAGCAGTACTTC; CDR3 protein: CASSYSRTGGSHEQYF
J gene: TRBJ1-4; D gene: TRBD1; clone size: NA; V gene: TRBV9; CDR3 length: 18; CDR3 DNA: TGTGCCAGCAGCCCTGAGGGGGGACAGGGAGCGGGAGATGAAAAACTGTTTTTT; CDR3 protein: CASSPEGGQGAGDEKLFF
J gene: TRBJ2-1; D gene: TRBD2; clone size: NA; V gene: TRBV19; CDR3 length: 19; CDR3 DNA: TGTGCCAGTAGTATAGCCCCCGTTATAAAAGCGGGAGCGAAGAATGAGCAGTTCTTC; CDR3 protein: CASSIAPVIKAGAKNEQFF
J gene: TRBJ2-1; D gene: TRBD2; clone size: NA; V gene: TRBV9; CDR3 length: 15; CDR3 DNA: TGTGCCAGCAGCGCCGGACTAGTGTCCTACAATGAGCAGTTCTTC; CDR3 protein: CASSAGLVSYNEQFF
J gene: TRBJ1-4; D gene: TRBD1; clone size: NA; V gene: TRBV4-3; CDR3 length: 19; CDR3 DNA: TGCGCCAGCAGCCAAGGCACCACAGGGGCCGGGACTACTAATGAAAAACTGTTTTTT; CDR3 protein: CASSQGTTGAGTTNEKLFF
J gene: TRBJ1-6; D gene: NA; clone size: NA; V gene: TRBV3-1/TRBV3-2; CDR3 length: 16; CDR3 DNA: TGTGCCAGCAGCCAGCAGGGAGGGTCCTATAATTCACCCCTCCACTTT; CDR3 protein: CASSQQGGSYNSPLHF
J gene: TRBJ1-2; D gene: NA; clone size: few; V gene: TRBV19; CDR3 length: 12; CDR3 DNA: TGTGCCAGTCAGGGAGGGGTTGGAGGCTACACCTTC; CDR3 protein: CASQGGVGGYTF
J gene: TRBJ1-5; D gene: NA; clone size: few; V gene: TRBV15; CDR3 length: 16; CDR3 DNA: TGTGCCACCAGCAGAGATCGGGTATATAGCAATCAGCCCCAGCATTTT; CDR3 protein: CATSRDRVYSNQPQHF
J gene: TRBJ2-2; D gene: NA; clone size: NA; V gene: TRBV5-1; CDR3 length: 15; CDR3 DNA: TGCGCCAGCAGCCGAGCGGCAGGGGCGTTCGGGGAGCTGTTTTTT; CDR3 protein: CASSRAAGAFGELFF
J gene: TRBJ1-1; D gene: TRBD1; clone size: once; V gene: TRBV7-9; CDR3 length: 17; CDR3 DNA: TGTGCCAGCAGCTTAGTGCGGCAGGGGGGAAGGAGGACTGAAGCTTTCTTT; CDR3 protein: CASSLVRQGGRRTEAFF
J gene: TRBJ2-5; D gene: TRBD1; clone size: NA; V gene: TRBV5-4; CDR3 length: 13; CDR3 DNA: TGTGCCAGCAGCTTACAGGGGGGAGAGACCCAGTACTTC; CDR3 protein: CASSLQGGETQYF
J gene: TRBJ1-1; D gene: TRBD1; clone size: NA; V gene: TRBV28; CDR3 length: 15; CDR3 DNA: TGTGCCAGCAGTTCCGCCGGCAGGGGGTCCACTGAAGCTTTCTTT; CDR3 protein: CASSSAGRGSTEAFF
J gene: TRBJ2-7; D gene: NA; clone size: few; V gene: TRBV9; CDR3 length: 15; CDR3 DNA: TGTGCCAGCAGCGTAGGGCCAGGGGACCCGTACGAGCAGTACTTC; CDR3 protein: CASSVGPGDPYEQYF
J gene: TRBJ1-3; D gene: TRBD1; clone size: once; V gene: TRBV7-6; CDR3 length: 15; CDR3 DNA: TGTGCCAGCAGCCCCCCTGAACAGGGGGCAGACACCATATATTTT; CDR3 protein: CASSPPEQGADTIYF
J gene: TRBJ1-2; D gene: NA; clone size: NA; V gene: TRBV23-1; CDR3 length: 17; CDR3 DNA: TGCGCCAGCAGTCAATCGGTTGGCTGCATCGGGGTGGATGGCTACACCTTC; CDR3 protein: CASSQSVGCIGVDGYTF
J gene: TRBJ2-7; D gene: NA; clone size: NA; V gene: TRBV12-2; CDR3 length: 15; CDR3 DNA: TGTGCAAGTCGCTTAGGGACTAGCGGAGACTACGAGCAGTACTTC; CDR3 protein: CASRLGTSGDYEQYF
J gene: TRBJ1-5; D gene: TRBD1; clone size: NA; V gene: TRBV19; CDR3 length: 15; CDR3 DNA: TGTGCCAGTAGTATAGTCGGACAGGGAGGGCAGCCCCAGCATTTT; CDR3 protein: CASSIVGQGGQPQHF
J gene: TRBJ1-1; D gene: TRBD1; clone size: NA; V gene: TRBV7-9; CDR3 length: 16; CDR3 DNA: TGTGCCAGCAGCTTAGAGAGACAGGGTTGGGGCACTGAAGCTTTCTTT; CDR3 protein: CASSLERQGWGTEAFF
J gene: TRBJ2-5; D gene: NA; clone size: once; V gene: TRBV12-3/TRBV12-4; CDR3 length: 11; CDR3 DNA: TGTGCGGGGCCCCCTACGGAGACCCAGTACTTC; CDR3 protein: CAGPPTETQYF
J gene: TRBJ1-6; D gene: TRBD1; clone size: few; V gene: TRBV19; CDR3 length: 14; CDR3 DNA: TGTGCCAGTAGTCCCACAGGGGGCTATTCACCCCTCCACTTT; CDR3 protein: CASSPTGGYSPLHF